This TCR beta chain is drawn from a study of cytomegalovirus exposure and HLA in healthy donors. Overall study results and limits: The productive fraction for most TCR beta V segments was about 87% or about 30% in an earlier analysis.

The CDR3 contains 16 residues. The V segment lost 3 bases and the J segment 8 bases; nucleotides outside the gene matches: 12. Looked up from germline, CDR1 is MDHEN and CDR2 is SYDVKM. There were likely unrecorded immune exposures, though donors were nominally healthy when sampled. The PCR had 60 Vbeta and 13 Jbeta primers. Using immunoSEQ multiplex PCR, the repertoire was profiled, and TCRdb retains in-frame clones only, with some absent. The sample lists roughly 220,000 clones, more than 65% occurring once. Details on this clone: Its target is unknown.

This rearrangement joins TRBV28 to TRBJ1-4; 7 bases agree with TRBD1. Sample: PBMCs. The TCR sequence derives from a man between 45 and 60 years old in good health and CMV-seronegative. The CDR3 DNA reads as TGTGCCAGCAGTTTGACTCCCGGGACAGCGAGGGAAAAACTGTTTTTT. This encodes CASSLTPGTAREKLFF.